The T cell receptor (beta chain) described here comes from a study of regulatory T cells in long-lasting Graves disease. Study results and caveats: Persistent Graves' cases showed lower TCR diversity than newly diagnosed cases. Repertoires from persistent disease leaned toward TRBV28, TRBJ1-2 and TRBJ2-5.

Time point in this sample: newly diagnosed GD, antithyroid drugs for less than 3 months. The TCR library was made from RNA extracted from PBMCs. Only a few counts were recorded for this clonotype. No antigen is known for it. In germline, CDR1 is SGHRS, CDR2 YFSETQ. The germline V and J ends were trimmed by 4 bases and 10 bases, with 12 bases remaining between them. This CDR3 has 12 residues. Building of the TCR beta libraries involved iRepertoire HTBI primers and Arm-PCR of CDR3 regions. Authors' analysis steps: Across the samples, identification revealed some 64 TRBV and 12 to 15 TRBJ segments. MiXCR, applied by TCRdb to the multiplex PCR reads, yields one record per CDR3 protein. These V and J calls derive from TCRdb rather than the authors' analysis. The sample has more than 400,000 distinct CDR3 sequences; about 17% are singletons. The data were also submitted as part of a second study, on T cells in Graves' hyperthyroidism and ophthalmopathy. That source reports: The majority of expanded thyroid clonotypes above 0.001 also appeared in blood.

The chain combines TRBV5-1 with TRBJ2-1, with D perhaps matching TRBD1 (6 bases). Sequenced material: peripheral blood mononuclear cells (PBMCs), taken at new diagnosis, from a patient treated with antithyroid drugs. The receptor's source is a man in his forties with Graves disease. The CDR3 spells CASSITGTEQFF. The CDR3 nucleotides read TGCGCCAGCAGCATAACCGGGACAGAGCAGTTCTTC.